Listed below are T cell receptor beta chains from one sample, sequenced in a study of identical twins. MiXCR, run by TCRdb on the 5' RACE reads, gives a single entry per CDR3 protein. The table includes 470,000 or so distinct CDR3 sequences, approximately 24% detected once. These data also featured in a second study, about T cells expressing NK-cell markers.

Sequencing was performed on CD4+ T cells sorted from blood. The receptors come from a woman under 30 in good health. Both conserved end residues are part of each CDR3. Each record gives: V gene, J gene, D gene, CDR3 protein. A D gene is named only where the DNA matches it firmly.

>TRBV5-1|TRBJ1-1|.
CASRGLGEAFF
>TRBV5-1|TRBJ2-5|.
CATTGTDQETQYF
>TRBV10-3|TRBJ2-1|.
CAISEVGSGNEQFF
>TRBV5-1|TRBJ1-2|.
CASRSTGYGYTF
>TRBV11-2|TRBJ2-1|TRBD2
CASSSNSGRSYNEQFF
>TRBV5-1|TRBJ2-1|TRBD2
CASSLGAAGAVDEQFF
>TRBV4-1|TRBJ2-7|.
CASSQDPEGEQYF
>TRBV6-1|TRBJ2-3|TRBD2
CASSPGQTSEIDTQYF
>TRBV7-2|TRBJ2-1|TRBD2
CASSQPRDYRVEQFF
>TRBV7-9|TRBJ2-1|.
CASSPGRDEQFF
>TRBV6-5|TRBJ2-7|TRBD2
CASSYFDTGGGREQYF